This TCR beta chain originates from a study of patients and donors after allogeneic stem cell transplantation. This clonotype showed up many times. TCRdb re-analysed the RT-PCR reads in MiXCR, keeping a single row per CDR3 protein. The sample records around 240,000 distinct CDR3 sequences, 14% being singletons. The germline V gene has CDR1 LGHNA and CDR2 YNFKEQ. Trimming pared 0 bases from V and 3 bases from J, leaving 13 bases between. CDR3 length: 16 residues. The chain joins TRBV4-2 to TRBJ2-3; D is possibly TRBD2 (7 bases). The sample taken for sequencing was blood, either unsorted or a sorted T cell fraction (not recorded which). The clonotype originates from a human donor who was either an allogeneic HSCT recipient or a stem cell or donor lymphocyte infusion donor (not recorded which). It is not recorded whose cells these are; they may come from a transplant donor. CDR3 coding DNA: TGTGCCAGCAGCCAAGATAGGGGGGGCCGAACAGATACGCAGTATTTT. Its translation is CASSQDRGGRTDTQYF.